This T cell receptor beta chain was found in a study of blood T cell repertoires in COVID-19. Assay: immunoSEQ multiplex PCR; the TCRdb copy retains only in-frame clones and omits some. The table lists 80,000 to 100,000 clones, around 75% of them singletons. The sample was peripheral blood. This receptor was obtained from a woman aged 80 or over with active or convalescent COVID-19.

The CDR3 region has the DNA TGTGCCAGCAGTGAATGCCTCGACTGTCCCCTCCACTTT. It translates to CASSECLDCPLHF. This chain links TRBV25-1 with TRBJ1-6; D remains unclear. This CDR3 has 13 amino acids. V shed 1 base and J shed 13 bases, with 11 bases lying between them. Germline V gene data show CDR1 as MGHDK and CDR2 as SYGVNS.